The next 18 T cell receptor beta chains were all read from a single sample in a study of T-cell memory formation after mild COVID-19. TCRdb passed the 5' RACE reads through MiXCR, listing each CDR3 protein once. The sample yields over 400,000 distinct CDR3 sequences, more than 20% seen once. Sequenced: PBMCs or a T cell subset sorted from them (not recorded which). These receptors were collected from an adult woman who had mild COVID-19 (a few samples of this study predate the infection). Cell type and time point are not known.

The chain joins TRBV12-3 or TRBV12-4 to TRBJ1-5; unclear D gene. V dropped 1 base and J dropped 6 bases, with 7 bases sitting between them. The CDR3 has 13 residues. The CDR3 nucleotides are TGTGCCAGCAGTTTAGGACTGGGTCAGCCCCAGCATTTT. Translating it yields CASSLGLGQPQHF.

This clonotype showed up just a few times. CDR3 residues: CASNVLYNSPLHF. The CDR3 region has the DNA TGTGCCAGCAATGTGCTCTATAATTCACCCCTCCACTTT. The chain couples TRBV2 to TRBJ1-6; D remains ambiguous. This CDR3 is built from 13 residues. Trimming shortened V by 7 bases and J by 3 bases, and 7 bases separated the two germline ends. CDR1 is SNHLY, CDR2 FYNNEI, per germline.

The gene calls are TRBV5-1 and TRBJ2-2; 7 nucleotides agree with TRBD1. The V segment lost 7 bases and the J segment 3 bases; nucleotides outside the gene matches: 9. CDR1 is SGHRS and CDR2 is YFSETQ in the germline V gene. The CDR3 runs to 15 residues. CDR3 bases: TGCGCCAGCGTTCCGACAGGGTCGGACACCGGGGAGCTGTTTTTT. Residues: CASVPTGSDTGELFF.

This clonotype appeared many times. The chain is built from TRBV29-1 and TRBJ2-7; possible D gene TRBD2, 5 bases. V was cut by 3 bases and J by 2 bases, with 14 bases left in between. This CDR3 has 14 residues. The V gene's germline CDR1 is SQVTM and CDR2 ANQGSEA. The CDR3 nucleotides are TGCAGCGTTGAGGACGAGCGGTTTCCCTACGAGCAGTACTTC. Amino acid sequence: CSVEDERFPYEQYF.

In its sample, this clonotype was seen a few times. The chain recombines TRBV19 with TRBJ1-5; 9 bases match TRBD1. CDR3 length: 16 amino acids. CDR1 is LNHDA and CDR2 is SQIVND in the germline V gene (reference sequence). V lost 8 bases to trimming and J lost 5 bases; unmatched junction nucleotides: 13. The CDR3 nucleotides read TGTGCCAGTCAATATTTCGGGACAGGGTATGATCAGCCCCAGCATTTT. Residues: CASQYFGTGYDQPQHF.

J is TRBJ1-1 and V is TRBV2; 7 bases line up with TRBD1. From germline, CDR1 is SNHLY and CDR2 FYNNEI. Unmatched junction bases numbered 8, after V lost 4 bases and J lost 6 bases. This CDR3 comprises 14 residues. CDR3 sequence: CASSVGTGAAEAFF. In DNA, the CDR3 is TGTGCCAGCAGTGTTGGAACAGGGGCTGCTGAAGCTTTCTTT.

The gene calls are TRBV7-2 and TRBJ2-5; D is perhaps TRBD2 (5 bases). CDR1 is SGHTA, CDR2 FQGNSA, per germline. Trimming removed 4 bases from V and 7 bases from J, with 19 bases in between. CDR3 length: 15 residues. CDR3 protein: CASSSRSTGVRTQYF. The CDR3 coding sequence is TGTGCCAGCAGCTCCCGATCGACCGGGGTTAGGACCCAGTACTTC.

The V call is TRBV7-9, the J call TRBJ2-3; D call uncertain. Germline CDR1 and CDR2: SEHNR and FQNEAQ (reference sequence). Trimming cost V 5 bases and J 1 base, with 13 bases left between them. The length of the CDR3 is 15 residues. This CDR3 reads CASSPRSGGTDTQYF. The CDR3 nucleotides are TGTGCCAGCAGCCCCCGGAGTGGGGGCACAGATACGCAGTATTTT. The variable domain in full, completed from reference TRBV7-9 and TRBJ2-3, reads DTGVSQNPRHKITKRGQNVTFRCDPISEHNRLYWYRQTLGQGPEFLTYFQNEAQLEKSRLLSDRFSAERPKGSFSTLEIQRTEQGDSAMYLCASSPRSGGTDTQYFGPGTRLTVL.

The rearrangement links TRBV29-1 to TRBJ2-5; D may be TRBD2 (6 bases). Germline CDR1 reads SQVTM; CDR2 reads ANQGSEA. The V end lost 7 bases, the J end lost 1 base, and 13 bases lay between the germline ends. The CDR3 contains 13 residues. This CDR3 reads CSARWDFQETQYF. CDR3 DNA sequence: TGCAGCGCCCGATGGGACTTCCAAGAGACCCAGTACTTC. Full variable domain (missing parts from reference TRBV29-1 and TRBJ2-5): SAVISQKPSRDICQRGTSLTIQCQVDSQVTMMFWYRQQPGQSLTLIATANQGSEATYESGFVIDKFPISRPNLTFSTLTVSNMSPEDSSIYLCSARWDFQETQYFGPGTRLLVL.

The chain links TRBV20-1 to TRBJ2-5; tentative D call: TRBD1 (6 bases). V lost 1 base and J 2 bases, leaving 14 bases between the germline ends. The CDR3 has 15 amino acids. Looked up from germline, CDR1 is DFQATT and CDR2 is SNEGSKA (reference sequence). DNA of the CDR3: TGCAGTGCTAGAGTACAGGGAATGGAACAAGAGACCCAGTACTTC. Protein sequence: CSARVQGMEQETQYF.

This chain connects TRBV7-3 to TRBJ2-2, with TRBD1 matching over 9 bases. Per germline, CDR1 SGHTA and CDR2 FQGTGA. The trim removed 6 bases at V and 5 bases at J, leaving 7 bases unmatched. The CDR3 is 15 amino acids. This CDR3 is CASRSGQGQTGELFF. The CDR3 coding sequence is TGTGCCAGCAGATCGGGACAGGGTCAAACCGGGGAGCTGTTTTTT.

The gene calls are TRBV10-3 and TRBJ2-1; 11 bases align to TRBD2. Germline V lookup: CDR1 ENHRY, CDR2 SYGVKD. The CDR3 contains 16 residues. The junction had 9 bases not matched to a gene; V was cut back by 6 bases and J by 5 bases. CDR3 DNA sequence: TGTGCCATCAGGGCGGGCCCACTAGCGGGAGACAATGAGCAGTTCTTC. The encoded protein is CAIRAGPLAGDNEQFF.

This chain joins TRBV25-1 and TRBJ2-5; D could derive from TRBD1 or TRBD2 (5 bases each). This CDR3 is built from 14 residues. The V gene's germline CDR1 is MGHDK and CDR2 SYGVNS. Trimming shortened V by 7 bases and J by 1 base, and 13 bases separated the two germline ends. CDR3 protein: CASTNRDVQETQYF. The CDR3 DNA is TGTGCCAGCACAAACCGGGACGTCCAAGAGACCCAGTACTTC.

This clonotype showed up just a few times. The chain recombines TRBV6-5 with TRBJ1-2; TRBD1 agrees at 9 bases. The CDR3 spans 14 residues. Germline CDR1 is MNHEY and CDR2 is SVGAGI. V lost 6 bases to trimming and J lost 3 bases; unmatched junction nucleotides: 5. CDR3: CASSTTGGDYGYTF. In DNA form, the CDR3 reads TGTGCCAGCAGCACGACAGGGGGGGACTATGGCTACACCTTC.

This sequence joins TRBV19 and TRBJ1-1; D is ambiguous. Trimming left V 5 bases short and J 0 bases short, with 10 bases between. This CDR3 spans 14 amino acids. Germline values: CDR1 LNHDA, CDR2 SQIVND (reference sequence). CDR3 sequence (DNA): TGTGCCAGTAGTCTCCGGACTGTGAACACTGAAGCTTTCTTT. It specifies CASSLRTVNTEAFF. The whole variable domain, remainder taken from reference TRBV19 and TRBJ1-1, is DGGITQSPKYLFRKEGQNVTLSCEQNLNHDAMYWYRQDPGQGLRLIYYSQIVNDFQKGDIAEGYSVSREKKESFPLTVTSAQKNPTAFYLCASSLRTVNTEAFFGQGTRLTVV.

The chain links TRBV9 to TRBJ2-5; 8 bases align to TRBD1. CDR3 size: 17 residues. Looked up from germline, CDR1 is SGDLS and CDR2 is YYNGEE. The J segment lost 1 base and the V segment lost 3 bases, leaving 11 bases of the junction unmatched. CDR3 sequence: CASSGPQDDRGQETQYF. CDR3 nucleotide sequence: TGTGCCAGCAGCGGACCCCAAGACGACAGGGGCCAAGAGACCCAGTACTTC.

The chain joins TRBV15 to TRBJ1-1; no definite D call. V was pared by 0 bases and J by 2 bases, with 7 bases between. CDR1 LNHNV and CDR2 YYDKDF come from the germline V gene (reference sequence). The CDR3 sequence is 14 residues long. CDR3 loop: CATSREAANTEAFF. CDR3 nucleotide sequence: TGTGCCACCAGCAGAGAGGCAGCTAACACTGAAGCTTTCTTT.

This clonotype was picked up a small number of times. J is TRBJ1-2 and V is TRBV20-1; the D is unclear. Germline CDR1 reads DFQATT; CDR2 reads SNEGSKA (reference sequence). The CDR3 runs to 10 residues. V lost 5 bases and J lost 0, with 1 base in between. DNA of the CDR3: TGCAGTGCTCCTAACTATGGCTACACCTTC. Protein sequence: CSAPNYGYTF.